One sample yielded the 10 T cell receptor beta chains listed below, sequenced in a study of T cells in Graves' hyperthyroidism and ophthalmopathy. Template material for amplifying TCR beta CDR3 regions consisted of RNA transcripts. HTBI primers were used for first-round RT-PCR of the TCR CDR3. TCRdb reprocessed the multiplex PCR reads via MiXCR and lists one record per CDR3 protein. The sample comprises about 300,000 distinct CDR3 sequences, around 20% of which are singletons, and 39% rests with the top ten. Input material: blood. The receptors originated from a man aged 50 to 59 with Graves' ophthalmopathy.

DNA of the CDR3: TGTGCCAGCAGTCCCTTGACAGTTAGCCGAGAGACCCAGTACTTC. It encodes CASSPLTVSRETQYF. The chain carries TRBV27 and TRBJ2-5, with D maybe TRBD1 (5 bases). This CDR3 is 15 amino acids long. Trimming removed 5 bases from V and 4 bases from J, with 17 bases in between. Germline values: CDR1 MNHEY, CDR2 SMNVEV (reference sequence).

DNA for the CDR3: TGTGCCAGCAGACTTACAGGGAACACCGGGGAGCTGTTTTTT. Translating it yields CASRLTGNTGELFF. The gene calls are TRBV6-1 and TRBJ2-2, with D possibly TRBD1 on 5 matching bases. Looked up from germline, CDR1 is MNHNS and CDR2 is SASEGT. The CDR3 sequence is 14 residues long. Trimming removed 6 bases from V and 1 base from J, with 9 bases in between.

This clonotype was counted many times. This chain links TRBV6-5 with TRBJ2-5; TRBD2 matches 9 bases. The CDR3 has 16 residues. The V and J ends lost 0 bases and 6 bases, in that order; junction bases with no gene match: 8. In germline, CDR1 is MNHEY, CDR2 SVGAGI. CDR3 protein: CASSYSSASGNQTQYF. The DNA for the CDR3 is TGTGCCAGCAGTTACTCGTCGGCTAGCGGGAATCAGACCCAGTACTTC.

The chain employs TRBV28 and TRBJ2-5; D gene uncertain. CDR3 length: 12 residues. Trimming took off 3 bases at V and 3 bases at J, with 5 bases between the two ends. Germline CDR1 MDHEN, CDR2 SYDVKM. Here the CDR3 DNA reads TGTGCCAGCAGTTTGATGGAAGAGACCCAGTACTTC. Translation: CASSLMEETQYF.

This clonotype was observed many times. The CDR3 DNA reads TGTGCCAGCAGTTTGAGGCGGGAGGGCCAGACGCAGTATTTT. It codes for CASSLRREGQTQYF. This rearrangement joins TRBV28 to TRBJ2-3; 9 bases map to TRBD2. The V and J ends lost 3 bases and 9 bases, in that order; junction bases with no gene match: 7. Per germline, CDR1 MDHEN and CDR2 SYDVKM. This CDR3 spans 14 amino acids.

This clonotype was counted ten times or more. CDR3 sequence (DNA): TGTGCCAGCAGGGAGCGGGTAGCGTACAATGAGCAGTTCTTC. Translation: CASRERVAYNEQFF. V is TRBV2 and J is TRBJ2-1; tentatively, D is TRBD2 (6 bases). Deletions cut 6 bases from V and 4 bases from J, with 13 bases between. CDR1 is SNHLY, CDR2 FYNNEI, per germline. This CDR3 spans 14 amino acids.

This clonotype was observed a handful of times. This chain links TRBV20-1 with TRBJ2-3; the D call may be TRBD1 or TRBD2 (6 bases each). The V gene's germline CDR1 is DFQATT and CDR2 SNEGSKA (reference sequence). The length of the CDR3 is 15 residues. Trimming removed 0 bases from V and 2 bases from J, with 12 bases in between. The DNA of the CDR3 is TGCAGTGCTAGAGATTGGGGGGACAACACAGATACGCAGTATTTT. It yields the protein CSARDWGDNTDTQYF.

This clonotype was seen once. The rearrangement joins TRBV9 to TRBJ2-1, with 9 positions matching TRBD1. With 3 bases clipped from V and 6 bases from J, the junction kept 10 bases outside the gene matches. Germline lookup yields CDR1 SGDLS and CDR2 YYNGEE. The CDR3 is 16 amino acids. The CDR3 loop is CASSGLGQGLGNEQFF. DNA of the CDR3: TGTGCCAGCAGCGGCCTAGGACAGGGGTTGGGCAATGAGCAGTTCTTC.

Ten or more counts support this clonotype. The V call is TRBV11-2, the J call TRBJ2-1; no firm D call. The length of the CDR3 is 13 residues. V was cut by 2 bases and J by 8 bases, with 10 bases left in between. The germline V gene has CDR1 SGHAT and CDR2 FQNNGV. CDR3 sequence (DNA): TGTGCCAGCAGCTTACGTAGTCGGGATGAGCAGTTCTTC. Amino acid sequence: CASSLRSRDEQFF.

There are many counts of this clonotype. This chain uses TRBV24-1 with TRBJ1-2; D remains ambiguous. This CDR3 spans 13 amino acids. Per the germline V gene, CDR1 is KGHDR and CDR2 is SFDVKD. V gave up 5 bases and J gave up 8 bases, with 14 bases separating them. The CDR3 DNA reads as TGTGCCACCAGTGGTGGCAGCCCCTTGGGCTACACCTTC. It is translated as CATSGGSPLGYTF.